These 20 T cell receptor beta chains came from one sample sequenced in a study of blood T cell repertoires in COVID-19. The repertoire was sequenced with immunoSEQ multiplex PCR; TCRdb's copy has only in-frame clones and lacks some. Of fewer than 350,000 clones in the sample, 75% to 95% were seen once. Sequences were obtained from peripheral blood. These receptors originate from a woman under 40 with COVID-19, enrolled during active disease.

J is TRBJ2-3 and V is TRBV6-6, with D uncertain. This CDR3 comprises 15 residues. Germline V lookup: CDR1 MNHNY, CDR2 SVGAGI (reference sequence). The V end was cut by 2 bases, the J end by 0 bases, with 9 bases between. The CDR3 loop is CASSYGQASTDTQYF. The CDR3 coding sequence is TGTGCCAGCAGTTACGGGCAGGCTAGCACAGATACGCAGTATTTT.

The rearrangement uses TRBV9 and TRBJ2-3, with TRBD1 identical over 7 bases. Germline V gives CDR1 SGDLS, CDR2 YYNGEE. With 3 bases clipped from V and 4 bases from J, the junction kept 8 bases outside the gene matches. The length of the CDR3 is 15 residues. The CDR3 loop is CASSEQGVWADTQYF. CDR3 in DNA: TGTGCCAGCAGCGAGCAGGGGGTATGGGCAGATACGCAGTATTTT.

The chain couples TRBV28 to TRBJ1-4; 8 bases agree with TRBD1. The CDR3 extends over 14 amino acids. Germline assignment: CDR1 MDHEN and CDR2 SYDVKM. J was trimmed by 8 bases and V by 5 bases; bases with no gene match: 7. The CDR3 reads CASSPPTGVEKLFF. The CDR3 region has the DNA TGTGCCAGCAGTCCCCCGACAGGGGTGGAAAAACTGTTTTTT.

The chain recombines TRBV6-6 with TRBJ2-5; 12 positions agree with TRBD2. Germline loops: CDR1 MNHNY, CDR2 SVGAGI (reference sequence). This CDR3 region has 16 residues. V gave up 2 bases and J gave up 2 bases; unmatched junction bases: 3. CDR3 in DNA: TGTGCCAGCAGTTACCGAGGACTAGCGGGGCAAGAGACCCAGTACTTC. Its protein is CASSYRGLAGQETQYF.

The rearrangement joins TRBV10-3 to TRBJ2-7, with D possibly TRBD2 on 5 matching bases. This CDR3 is built from 13 residues. Germline CDR1 is ENHRY and CDR2 is SYGVKD. V was cut by 0 bases and J by 7 bases, with 10 bases left in between. The CDR3 coding sequence is TGTGCCATCAGTGAGTCGGAGGCGGGTGAGCAGTACTTC. Amino acid sequence: CAISESEAGEQYF.

This clone was seen only a few times. The J gene is TRBJ2-7, the V gene TRBV5-1, with D unresolved. Deletions cut 3 bases from V and 4 bases from J, with 17 bases between. CDR1 is SGHRS and CDR2 is YFSETQ in the germline V gene. This CDR3 has 15 amino acids. CDR3 bases: TGCGCCAGCAGCTCCCGGGTAGCTGCCTTTTACGAGCAGTACTTC. Translation: CASSSRVAAFYEQYF.

J is TRBJ1-5 and V is TRBV6-5, with a possible D match to TRBD1 (6 bases). In germline, CDR1 is MNHEY, CDR2 SVGAGI. Between the trimmed V and J ends, which lost 0 bases and 6 bases, there was a span of 15 bases. There are 16 residues in the CDR3. The CDR3 bases are TGTGCCAGCAGTTACTCTACTACAGGGTTAGGTCAGCCCCAGCATTTT. It translates to CASSYSTTGLGQPQHF.

Notes on this clone: Additional DNA sequences in this sample encode the identical CDR3. The genes are TRBV9 and TRBJ2-1, with 7 bases fitting TRBD2. V gave up 0 bases and J gave up 6 bases; unmatched junction bases: 6. CDR1 is SGDLS and CDR2 is YYNGEE in the germline V gene. This CDR3 is built from 15 residues. CDR3 loop: CASSVGGRAPNEQFF. The CDR3 DNA sequence: TGTGCCAGCAGCGTAGGAGGGAGGGCTCCCAATGAGCAGTTCTTC.

This chain links TRBV2 with TRBJ1-1, with D possibly being TRBD1 (5 bases). The CDR3 contains 16 residues. Germline assignment: CDR1 SNHLY and CDR2 FYNNEI. Trimming took off 2 bases at V and 5 bases at J, with 18 bases between the two ends. CDR3 DNA sequence: TGTGCCAGCAGTGAACCAAGCGATGGGGGAGGGACTGAAGCTTTCTTT. Its protein is CASSEPSDGGGTEAFF. Complete variable domain (other parts from reference TRBV2 and TRBJ1-1): EPEVTQTPSHQVTQMGQEVILRCVPISNHLYFYWYRQILGQKVEFLVSFYNNEISEKSEIFDDQFSVERPDGSNFTLKIRSTKLEDSAMYFCASSEPSDGGGTEAFFGQGTRLTVV.

Here the CDR3 DNA reads TGTGCCAGCAGCGCCGGGCGGACTTATAATTCACCCCTCCACTTT. Residues: CASSAGRTYNSPLHF. The gene calls are TRBV6-2 or TRBV6-3 and TRBJ1-6, with D unclear. The germline V gene has CDR1 MNHEY and CDR2 SVGEGT. V was pared by 6 bases and J by 4 bases, with 13 bases between. The CDR3 loop spans 15 amino acids.

The chain has TRBV27 and TRBJ1-3, with unresolved D. The germline gives CDR1 MNHEY, CDR2 SMNVEV (reference sequence). The CDR3 consists of 15 residues. Trimming left V 4 bases short and J 8 bases short, with 18 bases between. CDR3 sequence: CASSSLGSGEHTIYF. The CDR3 region has the DNA TGTGCCAGCAGTTCGTTAGGTTCGGGTGAACACACCATATATTTT.

V is TRBV25-1 and J is TRBJ1-4; 10 bases line up with TRBD1. V dropped 4 bases and J dropped 8; count of bases not matched to a gene: 7. Looked up from germline, CDR1 is MGHDK and CDR2 is SYGVNS. The CDR3 has 15 residues. CDR3 amino acids: CASSASGTGVEKLFF. The CDR3 DNA reads as TGTGCCAGCAGTGCCTCCGGGACAGGGGTAGAAAAACTGTTTTTT.

The V gene is TRBV7-3, the J gene TRBJ2-1; 14 bases fit TRBD2. Germline V lookup: CDR1 SGHTA, CDR2 FQGTGA. This CDR3 spans 13 amino acids. The junction had 6 bases not matched to a gene; V was cut back by 5 bases and J by 15 bases. CDR3 DNA sequence: TGTGCCAGCAGCCCGACTAGCGGGAGGGTTCTGTTCTTC. Translating it yields CASSPTSGRVLFF.

J is TRBJ2-1 and V is TRBV2; 10 bases map to TRBD1. Germline assignment: CDR1 SNHLY and CDR2 FYNNEI. V trimming: 7 bases; J trimming: 7 bases; junction bases outside the gene matches: 10. CDR3 length: 15 residues. The CDR3 DNA is TGTGCCAGCACCTCGACAGGGGGCGCGGGGAATGAGCAGTTCTTC. Protein: CASTSTGGAGNEQFF.

The chain uses TRBV29-1 and TRBJ2-7, with 8 bases matching TRBD1. After removal of 7 bases from V and 2 bases from J, the junction contained 4 bases not matched to a gene. Germline V gene lookup returns CDR1 SQVTM and CDR2 ANQGSEA. The CDR3 contains 12 residues. The CDR3 sequence is CSGQDRAYEQYF. The CDR3 region has the DNA TGCAGCGGACAGGACAGGGCCTACGAGCAGTACTTC.

This clone was seen a handful of times. The rearrangement uses TRBV5-4 and TRBJ2-7; 16 bases align to TRBD2. J was trimmed by 7 bases and V by 4 bases; bases with no gene match: 11. Germline assignment: CDR1 SGHNT and CDR2 YYREEE (reference sequence). This CDR3 spans 17 amino acids. The chain's CDR3 is CASSEPGLAGGPLEQYF. DNA of the CDR3: TGTGCCAGCAGCGAACCGGGACTAGCGGGAGGGCCACTGGAGCAGTACTTC.

The chain employs TRBV28 and TRBJ1-2; unclear D gene. V lost 4 bases and J 8 bases, leaving 20 bases between the germline ends. Germline CDR1 MDHEN, CDR2 SYDVKM. There are 15 residues in the CDR3. The CDR3 protein is CASSSPGTASWGYTF. CDR3 in DNA: TGTGCCAGCAGTTCCCCGGGAACGGCATCCTGGGGCTACACCTTC.

This sequence joins TRBV6-5 and TRBJ1-2; TRBD1 matches at 7 bases. From germline, CDR1 is MNHEY and CDR2 SVGAGI. CDR3 length: 15 residues. J gave up 0 bases and V 8 bases, and 9 bases lay outside the gene matches. The CDR3 bases are TGTGCCAGCCATAGACAGGGATTTACTAACTATGGCTACACCTTC. This encodes CASHRQGFTNYGYTF.

The chain couples TRBV28 to TRBJ1-2, with 7 bases aligning to TRBD1. Trimming removed 6 bases from V and 2 bases from J; junction bases left unmatched: 3. This CDR3 is 13 amino acids long. Germline V CDR1 and CDR2: MDHEN, SYDVKM. The CDR3 DNA sequence: TGTGCCAGCAGCTCGGGACAGAACTATGGCTACACCTTC. Amino acids: CASSSGQNYGYTF.

The genes are TRBV30 and TRBJ2-5, with no clear D. Germline V gene sequence: CDR1 GTSNPN, CDR2 SVGIG (reference sequence). The CDR3 covers 12 residues. V was pared by 1 base and J by 6 bases, with 9 bases between. The CDR3 DNA is TGTGCCTGGAGTGGAGGAGTGAAGACCCAGTACTTC. Amino acid sequence: CAWSGGVKTQYF.